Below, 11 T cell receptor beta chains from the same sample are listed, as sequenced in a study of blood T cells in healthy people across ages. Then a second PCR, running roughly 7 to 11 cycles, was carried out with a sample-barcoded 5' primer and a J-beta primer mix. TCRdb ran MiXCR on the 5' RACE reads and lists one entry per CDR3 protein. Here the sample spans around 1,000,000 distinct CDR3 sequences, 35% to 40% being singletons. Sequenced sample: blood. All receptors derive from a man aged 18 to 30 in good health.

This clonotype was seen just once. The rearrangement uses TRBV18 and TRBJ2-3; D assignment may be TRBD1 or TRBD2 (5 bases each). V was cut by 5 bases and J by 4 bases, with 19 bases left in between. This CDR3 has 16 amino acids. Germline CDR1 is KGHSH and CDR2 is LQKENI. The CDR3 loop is CASSARDGVFADTQYF. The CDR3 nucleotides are TGTGCCAGCTCAGCCAGGGACGGTGTGTTTGCAGATACGCAGTATTTT.

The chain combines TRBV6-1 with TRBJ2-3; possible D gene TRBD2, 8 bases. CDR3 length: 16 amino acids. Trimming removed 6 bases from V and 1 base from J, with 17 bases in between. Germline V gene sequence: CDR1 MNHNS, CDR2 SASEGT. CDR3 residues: CASRERGRGGTDTQYF. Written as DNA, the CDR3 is TGTGCCAGCAGAGAAAGGGGGCGGGGGGGCACAGATACGCAGTATTTT.

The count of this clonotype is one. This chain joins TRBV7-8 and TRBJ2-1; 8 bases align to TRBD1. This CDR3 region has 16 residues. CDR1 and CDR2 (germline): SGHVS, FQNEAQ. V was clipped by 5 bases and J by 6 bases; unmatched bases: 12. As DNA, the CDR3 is TGTGCCAGCAGCCCCCGACAGGGGAGTTGGGGCAATGAGCAGTTCTTC. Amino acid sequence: CASSPRQGSWGNEQFF. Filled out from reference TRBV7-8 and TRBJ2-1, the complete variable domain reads GAGVSQSPRYKVAKRGQDVALRCDPISGHVSLFWYQQALGQGPEFLTYFQNEAQLDKSGLPSDRFFAERPEGSVSTLKIQRTQQEDSAVYLCASSPRQGSWGNEQFFGPGTRLTVL.

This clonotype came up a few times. In DNA, the CDR3 is TGTGCCACCAGCGGCCCCTACTCCGCAGATACGCAGTATTTT. Residues: CATSGPYSADTQYF. The chain couples TRBV15 to TRBJ2-3; no clear D gene. Germline V gene lookup returns CDR1 LNHNV and CDR2 YYDKDF (reference sequence). This CDR3 region has 14 residues. Between the trimmed V and J ends, which lost 5 bases and 4 bases, there was a span of 13 bases.

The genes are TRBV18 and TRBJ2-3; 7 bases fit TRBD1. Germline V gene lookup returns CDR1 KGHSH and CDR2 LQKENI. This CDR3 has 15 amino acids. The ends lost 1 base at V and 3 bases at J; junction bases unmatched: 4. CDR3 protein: CASSPLGQTTDTQYF. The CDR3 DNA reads TGTGCCAGCTCACCACTGGGACAGACAACAGATACGCAGTATTTT.

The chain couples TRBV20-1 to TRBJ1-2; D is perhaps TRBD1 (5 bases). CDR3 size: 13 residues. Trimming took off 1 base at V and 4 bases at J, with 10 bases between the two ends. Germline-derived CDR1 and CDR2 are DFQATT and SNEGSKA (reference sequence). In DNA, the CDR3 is TGCAGTGCTAGAGGGTGGGGGGGCTATGGCTACACCTTC. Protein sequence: CSARGWGGYGYTF.

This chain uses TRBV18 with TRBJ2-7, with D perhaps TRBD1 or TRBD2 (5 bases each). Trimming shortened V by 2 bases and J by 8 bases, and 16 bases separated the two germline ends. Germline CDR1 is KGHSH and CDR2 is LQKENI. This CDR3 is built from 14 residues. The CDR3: CASSPDRDDEKQYF. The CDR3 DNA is TGTGCCAGCTCACCAGACCGGGACGACGAAAAGCAGTACTTC. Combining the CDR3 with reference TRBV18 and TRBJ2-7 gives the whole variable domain NAGVMQNPRHLVRRRGQEARLRCSPMKGHSHVYWYRQLPEEGLKFMVYLQKENIIDESGMPKERFSAEFPKEGPSILRIQQVVRGDSAAYFCASSPDRDDEKQYFGPGTRLTVT.

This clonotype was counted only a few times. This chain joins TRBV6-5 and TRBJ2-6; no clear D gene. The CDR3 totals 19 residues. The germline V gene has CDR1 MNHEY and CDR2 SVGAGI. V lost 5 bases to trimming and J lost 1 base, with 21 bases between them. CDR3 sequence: CASSLHPYPVGSGANVLTF. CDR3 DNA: TGTGCCAGCAGTCTACACCCTTACCCGGTGGGGTCTGGGGCCAACGTCCTGACTTTC.

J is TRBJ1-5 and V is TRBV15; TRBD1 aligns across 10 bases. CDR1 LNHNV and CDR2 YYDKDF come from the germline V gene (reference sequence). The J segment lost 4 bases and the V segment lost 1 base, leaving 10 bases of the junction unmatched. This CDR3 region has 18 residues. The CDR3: CATSRASGTGATNQPQHF. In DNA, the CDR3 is TGTGCCACCAGCAGAGCCTCAGGGACAGGGGCGACTAATCAGCCCCAGCATTTT.

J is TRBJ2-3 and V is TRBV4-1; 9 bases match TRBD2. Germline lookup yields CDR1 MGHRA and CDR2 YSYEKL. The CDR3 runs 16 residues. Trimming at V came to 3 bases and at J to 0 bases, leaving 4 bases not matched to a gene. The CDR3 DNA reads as TGCGCCAGCAGCCACCCGACTAGCGGCAGCACAGATACGCAGTATTTT. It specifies CASSHPTSGSTDTQYF.

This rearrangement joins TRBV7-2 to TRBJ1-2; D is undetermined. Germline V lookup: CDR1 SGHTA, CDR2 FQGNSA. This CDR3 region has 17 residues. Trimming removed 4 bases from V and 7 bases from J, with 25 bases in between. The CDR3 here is CASSSGGGSLFRAGYTF. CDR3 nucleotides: TGTGCCAGCAGCTCCGGAGGAGGGTCTCTCTTCCGGGCTGGCTACACCTTC.